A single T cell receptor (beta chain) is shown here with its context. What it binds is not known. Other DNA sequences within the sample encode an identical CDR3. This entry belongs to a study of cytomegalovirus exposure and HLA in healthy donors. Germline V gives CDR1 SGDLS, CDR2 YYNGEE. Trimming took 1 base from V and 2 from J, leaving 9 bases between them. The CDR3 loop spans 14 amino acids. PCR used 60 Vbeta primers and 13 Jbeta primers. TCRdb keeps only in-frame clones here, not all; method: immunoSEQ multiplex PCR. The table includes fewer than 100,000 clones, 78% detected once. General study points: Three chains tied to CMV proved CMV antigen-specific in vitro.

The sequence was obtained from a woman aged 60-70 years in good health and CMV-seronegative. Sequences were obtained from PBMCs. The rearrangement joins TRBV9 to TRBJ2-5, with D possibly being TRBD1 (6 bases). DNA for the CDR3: TGTGCCAGCAGCGTAACCGACAGGCAAGAGACCCAGTACTTC. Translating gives CASSVTDRQETQYF.